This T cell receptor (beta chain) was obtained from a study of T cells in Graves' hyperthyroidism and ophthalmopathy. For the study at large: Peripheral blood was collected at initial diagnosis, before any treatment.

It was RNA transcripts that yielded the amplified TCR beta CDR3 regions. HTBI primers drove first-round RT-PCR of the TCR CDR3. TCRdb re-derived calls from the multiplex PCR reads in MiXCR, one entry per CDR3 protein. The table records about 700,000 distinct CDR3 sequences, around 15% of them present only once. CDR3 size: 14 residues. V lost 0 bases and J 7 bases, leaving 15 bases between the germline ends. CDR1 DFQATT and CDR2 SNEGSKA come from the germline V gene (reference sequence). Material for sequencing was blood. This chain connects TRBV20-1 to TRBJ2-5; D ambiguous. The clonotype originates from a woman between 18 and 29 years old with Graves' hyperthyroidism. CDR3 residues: CSARDPDFKGTQYF. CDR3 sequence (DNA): TGCAGTGCTAGAGATCCCGACTTTAAAGGGACCCAGTACTTC.